These 23 T cell receptor beta chains share one sample of origin, sequenced in a study of T cell repertoires in cytomegalovirus infection. TCRdb re-derived calls from the reads in MiXCR, one entry per CDR3 protein. The table lists more than 400,000 distinct CDR3 sequences, about 26% of them singletons. What was sequenced was PBMCs. These receptors originate from a human donor in good health (CMV status not recorded). Some clones in this sample may be carry-over from other donors' samples.

This clonotype was found a few times. This chain uses TRBV19 with TRBJ2-3, with D perhaps TRBD2 (5 bases). This CDR3 has 14 residues. Trimming removed 7 bases at V and 5 bases at J, with 16 bases between. The V gene's germline CDR1 is LNHDA and CDR2 SQIVND (reference sequence). The CDR3 loop reads CASKLAPDGDTQYF. CDR3 in DNA: TGTGCCAGTAAGCTAGCTCCCGACGGAGATACGCAGTATTTT.

The rearrangement links TRBV6-2 or TRBV6-3 to TRBJ2-5, with no clear D. This CDR3 has 11 residues. The germline gives CDR1 MNHEY, CDR2 SVGEGT. The V gene lost 3 bases and the J gene lost 5 bases, with 4 bases spanning the gap. The CDR3 sequence is CASSYLETQYF. Here the CDR3 DNA reads TGTGCCAGCAGTTATTTGGAGACCCAGTACTTC.

This chain joins TRBV29-1 and TRBJ1-3; no clear D gene. Germline V gene lookup returns CDR1 SQVTM and CDR2 ANQGSEA. V lost 0 bases, J lost 0 bases, and 6 bases lay in between. This CDR3 is 14 amino acids long. CDR3 protein: CSVEDEVSGNTIYF. The CDR3 DNA is TGCAGCGTTGAAGATGAGGTCTCTGGAAACACCATATATTTT.

This clonotype has at least ten counts. V gene TRBV7-2 combines with J gene TRBJ2-3, with D perhaps TRBD2 (6 bases). The V gene lost 7 bases and the J gene lost 1 base, with 12 bases spanning the gap. Germline V gives CDR1 SGHTA, CDR2 FQGNSA. The CDR3 extends over 14 amino acids. The chain's CDR3 is CASTPGGGTDTQYF. In DNA form, the CDR3 reads TGTGCCAGCACCCCTGGCGGGGGCACAGATACGCAGTATTTT.

V usage is TRBV7-9 and J usage is TRBJ2-7; the D gene is possibly TRBD2 (5 bases). The CDR3 is 13 residues long. V shed 1 base and J shed 13 bases, with 17 bases lying between them. Germline CDR1 reads SEHNR; CDR2 reads FQNEAQ (reference sequence). CDR3 sequence: CASSLGSGTINYV. CDR3 DNA: TGTGCCAGCAGCTTAGGAAGCGGTACTATCAATTACGTC.

The sample holds many counts of this clonotype. The chain has TRBV7-2 and TRBJ2-1; D unclear. V lost 4 bases, J lost 6 bases, and 7 bases lay in between. Germline V gives CDR1 SGHTA, CDR2 FQGNSA. The CDR3 contains 12 residues. As DNA, the CDR3 is TGTGCCAGCAGCTCCTACTCCAATGAGCAGTTCTTC. Translation: CASSSYSNEQFF.

In regard to this clonotype: One junction end does not reproduce the germline sequence, and a read error may be involved. The V call is TRBV7-7, the J call TRBJ2-5; 13 nucleotides match TRBD2. Germline V gene data show CDR1 as SSHAT and CDR2 as FNYEAQ (reference sequence). The CDR3 is 15 amino acids. The CDR3 sequence: CASSVGLAGLETQYF. Here the CDR3 DNA reads TGTGCTAGCAGCGTGGGACTAGCGGGATTAGAGACCCAGTACTTC.

This clonotype occurred many times. The rearrangement links TRBV7-2 to TRBJ2-7, with D perhaps TRBD2 (5 bases). Trimming shortened V by 2 bases and J by 2 bases, and 10 bases separated the two germline ends. CDR3 size: 14 residues. Germline loops: CDR1 SGHTA, CDR2 FQGNSA. Here the CDR3 DNA reads TGTGCCAGCAGCTTAAACCCCGGGGCCTACGAGCAGTACGTC. Protein product: CASSLNPGAYEQYV.

The J gene is TRBJ2-3, the V gene TRBV4-2, with D possibly called TRBD1 or TRBD2 (6 bases each). CDR3 length equals 17 residues. V dropped 0 bases and J dropped 2 bases, with 15 bases sitting between them. Germline CDR1 is LGHNA and CDR2 is YNFKEQ. As DNA, the CDR3 is TGTGCCAGCAGCCAAGATGAAGGGGGAGGCCCCACAGATACGCAGTATTTT. Amino acids: CASSQDEGGGPTDTQYF.

This clonotype was counted between two and nine times. This chain uses TRBV20-1 with TRBJ2-5, with D unresolved. Looked up from germline, CDR1 is DFQATT and CDR2 is SNEGSKA (reference sequence). Trimming shortened V by 3 bases and J by 3 bases, and 5 bases separated the two germline ends. This CDR3 region has 11 residues. As DNA, the CDR3 is TGCAGTGCTAGCTCCGAAGAGACCCAGTACTTC. Its translation: CSASSEETQYF.

This chain joins TRBV12-3 or TRBV12-4 and TRBJ1-4; TRBD1 is a possible D gene (6 bases). Trimming left V 5 bases short and J 3 bases short, with 16 bases between. There are 16 residues in the CDR3. CDR3 nucleotide sequence: TGTGCCAGCAGTAGACAGGTTATGAATGCTAATGAAAAACTGTTTTTT. Translated, it gives CASSRQVMNANEKLFF.

The chain joins TRBV4-1 to TRBJ1-1, with D possibly being TRBD1 (6 bases). Germline CDR1 and CDR2: MGHRA and YSYEKL. V was trimmed by 0 bases and J by 10 bases, leaving 18 bases between them. The CDR3 runs 15 residues. CDR3 amino acids: CASSQEWGQGFRAFF. CDR3 nucleotides: TGCGCCAGCAGCCAAGAGTGGGGGCAGGGCTTTCGAGCTTTCTTT.

This clonotype was detected only a few times. For the CDR3, the DNA is TGTGCCAGCAGCTCACACAGGGGTAACACTGAAGCTTTCTTT. It translates to CASSSHRGNTEAFF. The V gene is TRBV7-2, the J gene TRBJ1-1, with 7 bases aligning to TRBD1. The CDR3 covers 14 residues. CDR1 is SGHTA, CDR2 FQGNSA, per germline. V was pared by 4 bases and J by 2 bases, with 4 bases of the junction left unmatched.

This clonotype was picked up a small number of times. This sequence joins TRBV12-3 or TRBV12-4 and TRBJ2-2; D may be TRBD1 (7 bases). The CDR3 loop spans 16 amino acids. The V end was cut by 5 bases, the J end by 6 bases, with 19 bases between. CDR3 residues: CASSGVTGRFAGELFF. The CDR3 coding sequence is TGTGCCAGCAGTGGGGTGACAGGGAGGTTCGCCGGGGAGCTGTTTTTT.

This clonotype was observed at least ten times. The rearrangement links TRBV7-2 to TRBJ2-7; 7 bases are shared with TRBD2. This CDR3 spans 14 amino acids. Trimming cost V 5 bases and J 5 bases; bases outside gene matches: 9. CDR1 SGHTA and CDR2 FQGNSA come from the germline V gene. The CDR3 sequence is CASSPREGSDEQYF. CDR3 bases: TGTGCCAGCAGCCCGAGGGAGGGGTCGGACGAGCAGTACTTC.

The CDR3 reads CASSQDSGTPYNEQFF. CDR3 nucleotide sequence: TGCGCCAGCAGCCAAGATTCCGGGACACCTTACAATGAGCAGTTCTTC. The chain links TRBV4-1 to TRBJ2-1; D may be TRBD1 (6 bases). Trimming cost V 0 bases and J 4 bases, with 13 bases left between them. Germline V gene lookup returns CDR1 MGHRA and CDR2 YSYEKL. The length of the CDR3 is 16 residues.

This clonotype was recorded many times. The chain combines TRBV7-2 with TRBJ2-6; 11 positions agree with TRBD2. V was clipped by 5 bases and J by 0 bases; unmatched bases: 12. The germline gives CDR1 SGHTA, CDR2 FQGNSA. The CDR3 totals 20 residues. CDR3 sequence: CASSPAKLAGVNSGANVLTF. The CDR3 DNA is TGTGCCAGCAGCCCAGCCAAACTAGCGGGAGTGAACTCTGGGGCCAACGTCCTGACTTTC.

The chain joins TRBV29-1 to TRBJ2-7, with D possibly TRBD2 on 6 matching bases. V dropped 4 bases and J dropped 2 bases, with 12 bases sitting between them. The CDR3 length is 13 residues. Germline V gives CDR1 SQVTM, CDR2 ANQGSEA. The CDR3 sequence is CSVVGRGTYEQYF. The CDR3 DNA reads as TGCAGCGTTGTTGGTCGGGGGACCTACGAGCAGTACTTC.

This clonotype turned up a few times. The genes are TRBV12-3 or TRBV12-4 and TRBJ2-5, with D perhaps TRBD1 (5 bases). The CDR3 has 14 residues. Trimming took 6 bases from V and 5 from J, leaving 16 bases between them. CDR3 bases: TGTGCCAGCAGCGAAAAGGGGTCAAGGGAGACCCAGTACTTC. Its protein product is CASSEKGSRETQYF.

The chain employs TRBV7-6 and TRBJ2-5; D is unclear. Trimming pared 2 bases from V and 3 bases from J, leaving 7 bases between. The CDR3 has 13 residues. CDR1 and CDR2 (germline): SGHVS, FNYEAQ. CDR3 protein: CASSLFREETQYF. In nucleotides, the CDR3 is TGTGCCAGCAGCTTATTTCGGGAAGAGACCCAGTACTTC.

This clonotype was counted between two and nine times. The V and J genes are TRBV28 and TRBJ2-5, with TRBD2 as a possible D gene (5 bases). The V and J ends lost 6 bases and 5 bases respectively, with 13 bases between them. This CDR3 region has 13 residues. The germline V gene has CDR1 MDHEN and CDR2 SYDVKM. The DNA for the CDR3 is TGTGCCAGCAGGGGAGCCGGTCGCGAGACCCAGTACTTC. It codes for CASRGAGRETQYF.

The genes are TRBV4-3 and TRBJ2-1; a weak D match, TRBD2 (6 bases). The V gene lost 1 base and the J gene lost 2 bases, with 12 bases spanning the gap. CDR3 length: 16 amino acids. The V gene's germline CDR1 is LGHNA and CDR2 YSLEER. The CDR3 region has the DNA TGCGCCAGCAGCCAAGGAAGGGACTCGCCCTACAATGAGCAGTTCTTC. Its protein is CASSQGRDSPYNEQFF.

This clonotype showed up just a few times. V gene TRBV20-1 combines with J gene TRBJ1-1; unclear D gene. The CDR3 extends over 13 amino acids. Per germline, CDR1 DFQATT and CDR2 SNEGSKA (reference sequence). Trimming took off 0 bases at V and 1 base at J, with 6 bases between the two ends. Here the CDR3 DNA reads TGCAGTGCTAGAGATCCGGGGAACACTGAAGCTTTCTTT. This codes for CSARDPGNTEAFF.